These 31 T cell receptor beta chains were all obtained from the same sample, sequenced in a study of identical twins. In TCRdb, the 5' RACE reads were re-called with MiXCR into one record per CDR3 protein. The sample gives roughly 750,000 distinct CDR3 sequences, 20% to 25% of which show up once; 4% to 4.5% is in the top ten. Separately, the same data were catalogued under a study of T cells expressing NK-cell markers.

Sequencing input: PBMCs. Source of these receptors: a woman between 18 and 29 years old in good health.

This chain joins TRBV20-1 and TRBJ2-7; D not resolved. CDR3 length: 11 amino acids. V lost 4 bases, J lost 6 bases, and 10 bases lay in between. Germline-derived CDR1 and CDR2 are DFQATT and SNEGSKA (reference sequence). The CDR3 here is CSANSVGEQYF. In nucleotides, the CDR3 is TGCAGTGCTAATTCTGTCGGCGAGCAGTACTTC.

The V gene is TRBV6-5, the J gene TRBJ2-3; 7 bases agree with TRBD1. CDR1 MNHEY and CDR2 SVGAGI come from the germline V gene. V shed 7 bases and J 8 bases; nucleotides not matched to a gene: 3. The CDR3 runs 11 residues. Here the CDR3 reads CASISGGTQYF. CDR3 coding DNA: TGTGCCAGCATCTCAGGGGGTACGCAGTATTTT.

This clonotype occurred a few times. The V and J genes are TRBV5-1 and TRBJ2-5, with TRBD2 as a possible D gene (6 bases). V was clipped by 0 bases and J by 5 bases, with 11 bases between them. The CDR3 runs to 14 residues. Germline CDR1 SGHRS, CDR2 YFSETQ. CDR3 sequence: CASSLEGAGETQYF. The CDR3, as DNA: TGCGCCAGCAGCTTGGAAGGGGCGGGGGAGACCCAGTACTTC.

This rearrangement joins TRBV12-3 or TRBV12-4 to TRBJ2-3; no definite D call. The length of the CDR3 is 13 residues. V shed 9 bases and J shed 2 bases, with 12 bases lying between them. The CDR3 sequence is CASQSGPTDTQYF. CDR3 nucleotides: TGTGCCAGTCAGTCGGGCCCCACAGATACGCAGTATTTT.

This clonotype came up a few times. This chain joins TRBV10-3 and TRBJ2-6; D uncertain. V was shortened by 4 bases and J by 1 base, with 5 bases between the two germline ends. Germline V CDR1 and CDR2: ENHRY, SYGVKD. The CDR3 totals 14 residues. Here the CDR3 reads CAISAISGANVLTF. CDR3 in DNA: TGTGCCATCAGTGCTATTTCTGGGGCCAACGTCCTGACTTTC.

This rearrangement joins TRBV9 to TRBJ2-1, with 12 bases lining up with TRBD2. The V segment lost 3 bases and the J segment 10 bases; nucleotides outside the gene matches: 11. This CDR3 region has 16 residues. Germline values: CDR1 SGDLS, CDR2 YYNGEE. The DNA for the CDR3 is TGTGCCAGCAGCGCGACATCTGGACTAGCGGGACGGGAGCAGTTCTTC. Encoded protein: CASSATSGLAGREQFF. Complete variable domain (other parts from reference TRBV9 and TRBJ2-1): DSGVTQTPKHLITATGQRVTLRCSPRSGDLSVYWYQQSLDQGLQFLIQYYNGEERAKGNILERFSAQQFPDLHSELNLSSLELGDSALYFCASSATSGLAGREQFFGPGTRLTVL.

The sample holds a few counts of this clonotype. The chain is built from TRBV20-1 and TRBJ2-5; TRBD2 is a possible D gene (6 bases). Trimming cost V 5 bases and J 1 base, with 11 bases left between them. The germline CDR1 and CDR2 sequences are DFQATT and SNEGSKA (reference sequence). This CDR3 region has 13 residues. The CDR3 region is CSAGVAAQETQYF. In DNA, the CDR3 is TGCAGTGCTGGGGTAGCGGCCCAAGAGACCCAGTACTTC.

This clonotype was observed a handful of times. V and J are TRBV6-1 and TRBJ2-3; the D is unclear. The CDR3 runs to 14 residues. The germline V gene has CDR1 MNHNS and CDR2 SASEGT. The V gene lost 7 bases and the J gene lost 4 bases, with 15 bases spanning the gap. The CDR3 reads CASTGVRAADTQYF. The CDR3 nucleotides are TGTGCCAGCACTGGAGTTCGCGCCGCAGATACGCAGTATTTT.

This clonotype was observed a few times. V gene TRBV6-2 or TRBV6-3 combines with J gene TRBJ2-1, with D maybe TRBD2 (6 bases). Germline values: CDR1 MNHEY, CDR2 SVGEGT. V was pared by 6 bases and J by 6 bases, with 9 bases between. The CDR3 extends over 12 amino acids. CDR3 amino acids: CASRKTSNEQFF. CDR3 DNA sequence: TGTGCCAGCAGAAAGACTAGCAATGAGCAGTTCTTC.

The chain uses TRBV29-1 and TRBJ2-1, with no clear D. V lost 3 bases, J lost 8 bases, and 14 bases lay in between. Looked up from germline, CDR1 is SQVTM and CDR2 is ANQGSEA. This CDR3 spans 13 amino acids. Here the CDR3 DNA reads TGCAGCGTTGATGAAAGCTTACAGTATGAGCAGTTCTTC. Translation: CSVDESLQYEQFF.

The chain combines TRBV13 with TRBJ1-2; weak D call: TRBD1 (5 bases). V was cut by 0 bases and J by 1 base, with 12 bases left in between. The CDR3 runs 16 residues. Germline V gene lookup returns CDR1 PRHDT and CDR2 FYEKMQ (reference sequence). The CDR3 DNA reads TGTGCCAGCAGCTTAGGTTCCGACAGCGTTAACTATGGCTACACCTTC. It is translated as CASSLGSDSVNYGYTF. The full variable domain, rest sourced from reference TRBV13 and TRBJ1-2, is AAGVIQSPRHLIKEKRETATLKCYPIPRHDTVYWYQQGPGQDPQFLISFYEKMQSDKGSIPDRFSAQQFSDYHSELNMSSLELGDSALYFCASSLGSDSVNYGYTFGSGTRLTVV.

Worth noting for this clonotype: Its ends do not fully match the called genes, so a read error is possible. CDR3 DNA sequence: TGTGCCAGCAGTGCCTACAGTGAGCAGTTCTTC. Translation: CASSAYSEQFF. The chain carries TRBV12-3 or TRBV12-4 and TRBJ2-1; D ambiguous. The CDR3 contains 11 residues.

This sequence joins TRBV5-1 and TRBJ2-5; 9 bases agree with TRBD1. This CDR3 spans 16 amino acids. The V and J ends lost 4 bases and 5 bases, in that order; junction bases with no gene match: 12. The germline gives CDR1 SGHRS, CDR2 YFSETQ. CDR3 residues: CASSRMGTGPSETQYF. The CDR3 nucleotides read TGCGCCAGCAGCCGGATGGGGACAGGGCCTTCGGAGACCCAGTACTTC.

In DNA, the CDR3 is TGCAGTGCTAGAGATAGGGGAGTTACAGGGGGCGGCGAGCAGTACTTC. Protein: CSARDRGVTGGGEQYF. The V and J genes are TRBV20-1 and TRBJ2-7; 9 bases line up with TRBD1. Germline V gene lookup returns CDR1 DFQATT and CDR2 SNEGSKA (reference sequence). J was trimmed by 6 bases and V by 0 bases; bases with no gene match: 12. CDR3 length: 16 residues.

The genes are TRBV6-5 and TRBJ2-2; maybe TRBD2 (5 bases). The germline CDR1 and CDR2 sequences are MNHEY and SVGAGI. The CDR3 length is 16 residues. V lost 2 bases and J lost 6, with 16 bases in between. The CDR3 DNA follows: TGTGCCAGCAGTTACGATAGCGCTCCGGTCGCCGGGGAGCTGTTTTTT. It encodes CASSYDSAPVAGELFF.

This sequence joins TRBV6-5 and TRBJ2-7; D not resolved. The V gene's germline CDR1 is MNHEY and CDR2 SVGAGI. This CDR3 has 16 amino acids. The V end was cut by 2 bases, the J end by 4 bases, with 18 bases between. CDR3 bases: TGTGCCAGCAGTTACGGCATTGAGAGAGCGCATTACGAGCAGTACTTC. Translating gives CASSYGIERAHYEQYF.

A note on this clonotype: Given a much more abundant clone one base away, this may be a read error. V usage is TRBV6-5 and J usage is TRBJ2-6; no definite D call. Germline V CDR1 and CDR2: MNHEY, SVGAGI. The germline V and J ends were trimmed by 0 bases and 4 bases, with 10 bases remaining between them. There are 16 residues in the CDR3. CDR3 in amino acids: CASSYSNDPGANVLTF. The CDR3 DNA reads TGTGCCAGCAGTTACTCGAACGATCCCGGGGCCAACGTCCTGACTTTC.

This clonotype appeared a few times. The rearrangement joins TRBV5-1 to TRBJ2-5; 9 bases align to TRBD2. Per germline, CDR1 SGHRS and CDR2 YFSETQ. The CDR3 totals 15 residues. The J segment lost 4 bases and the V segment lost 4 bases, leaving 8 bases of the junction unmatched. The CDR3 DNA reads TGCGCCAGCAGCCTCGGGACTAGCCTTCCAGAGACCCAGTACTTC. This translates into CASSLGTSLPETQYF.

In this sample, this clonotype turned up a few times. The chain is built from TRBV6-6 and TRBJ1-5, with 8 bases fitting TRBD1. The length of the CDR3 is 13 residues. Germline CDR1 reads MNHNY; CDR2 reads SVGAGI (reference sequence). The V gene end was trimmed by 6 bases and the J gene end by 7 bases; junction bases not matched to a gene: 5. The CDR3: CASSQGAPQPQHF. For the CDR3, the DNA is TGTGCCAGCAGCCAGGGGGCCCCCCAGCCCCAGCATTTT.

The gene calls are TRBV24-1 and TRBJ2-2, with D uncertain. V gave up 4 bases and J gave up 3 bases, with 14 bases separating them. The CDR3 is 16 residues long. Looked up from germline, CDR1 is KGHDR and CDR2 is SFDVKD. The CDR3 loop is CATSDDRPGYTGELFF. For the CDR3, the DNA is TGTGCCACCAGTGACGATAGGCCTGGGTACACCGGGGAGCTGTTTTTT.

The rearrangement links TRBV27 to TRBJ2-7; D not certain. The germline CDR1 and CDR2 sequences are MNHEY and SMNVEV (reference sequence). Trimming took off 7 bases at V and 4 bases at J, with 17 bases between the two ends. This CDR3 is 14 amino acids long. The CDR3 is CASTPGRPHYEQYF. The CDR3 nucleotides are TGTGCCAGCACCCCTGGAAGGCCCCATTACGAGCAGTACTTC.

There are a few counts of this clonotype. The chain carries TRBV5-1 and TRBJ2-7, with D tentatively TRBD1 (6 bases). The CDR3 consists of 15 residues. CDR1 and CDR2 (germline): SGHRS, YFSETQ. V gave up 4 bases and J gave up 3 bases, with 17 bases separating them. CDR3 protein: CASSRGQNEIYEQYF. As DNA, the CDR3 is TGCGCCAGCAGCCGTGGACAGAATGAAATCTACGAGCAGTACTTC.

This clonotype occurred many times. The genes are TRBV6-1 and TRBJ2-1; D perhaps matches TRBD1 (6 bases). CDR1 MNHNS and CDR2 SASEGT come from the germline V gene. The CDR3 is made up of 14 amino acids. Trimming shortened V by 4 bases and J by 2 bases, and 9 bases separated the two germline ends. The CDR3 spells CASSAGQTYNEQFF. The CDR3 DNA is TGTGCCAGCAGTGCCGGACAGACCTACAATGAGCAGTTCTTC.

DNA for the CDR3: TGTGCCAGCAGTTATTATCAGAGCACAGATACGCAGTATTTT. Translation gives CASSYYQSTDTQYF. V gene TRBV12-3 or TRBV12-4 combines with J gene TRBJ2-3; no clear D. The CDR3 runs 14 residues. V was shortened by 4 bases and J by 0 bases, with 8 bases between the two germline ends.

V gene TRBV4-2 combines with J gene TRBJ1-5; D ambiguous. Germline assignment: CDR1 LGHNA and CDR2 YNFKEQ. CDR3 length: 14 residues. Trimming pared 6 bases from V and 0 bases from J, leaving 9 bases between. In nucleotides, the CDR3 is TGTGCCAGCAGTCCAACCCTTAGCAATCAGCCCCAGCATTTT. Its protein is CASSPTLSNQPQHF.

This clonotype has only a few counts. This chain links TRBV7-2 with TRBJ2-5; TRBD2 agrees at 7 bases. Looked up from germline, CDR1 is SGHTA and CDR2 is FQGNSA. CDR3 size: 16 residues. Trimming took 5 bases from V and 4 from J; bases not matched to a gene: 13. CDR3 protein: CASSPPAAGVGETQYF. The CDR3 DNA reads TGTGCCAGCAGCCCGCCCGCCGCGGGAGTAGGAGAGACCCAGTACTTC.

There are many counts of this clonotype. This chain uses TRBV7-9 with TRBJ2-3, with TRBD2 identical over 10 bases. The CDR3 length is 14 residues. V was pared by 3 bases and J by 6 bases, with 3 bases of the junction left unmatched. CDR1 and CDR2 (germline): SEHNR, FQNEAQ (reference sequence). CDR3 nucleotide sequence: TGTGCCAGCAGCTTTGGACTAGCGGCGGATACGCAGTATTTT. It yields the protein CASSFGLAADTQYF.

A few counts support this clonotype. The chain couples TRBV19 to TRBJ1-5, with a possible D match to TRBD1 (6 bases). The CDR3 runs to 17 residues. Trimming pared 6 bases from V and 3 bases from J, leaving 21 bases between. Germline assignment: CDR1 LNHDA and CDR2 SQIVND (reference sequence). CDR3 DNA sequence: TGTGCCAGTAGGCAACCCTTATCCCGGGACACCAATCAGCCCCAGCATTTT. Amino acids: CASRQPLSRDTNQPQHF.

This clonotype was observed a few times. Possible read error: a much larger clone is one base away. As DNA, the CDR3 is TGCGCCAGCAGCTTTGACCCGAACACTGAAGCTTTCTTT. It translates to CASSFDPNTEAFF. The chain uses TRBV5-1 and TRBJ1-1, with unresolved D. V was cut by 2 bases and J by 1 base, with 6 bases left in between. Germline CDR1 is SGHRS and CDR2 is YFSETQ. The CDR3 is 13 residues long.

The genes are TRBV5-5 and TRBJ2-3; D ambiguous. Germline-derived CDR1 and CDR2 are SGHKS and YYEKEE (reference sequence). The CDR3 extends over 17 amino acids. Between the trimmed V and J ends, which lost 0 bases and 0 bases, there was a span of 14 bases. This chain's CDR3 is CASSLGRTATSTDTQYF. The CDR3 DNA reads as TGTGCCAGCAGCTTGGGCCGAACCGCGACTAGCACAGATACGCAGTATTTT.

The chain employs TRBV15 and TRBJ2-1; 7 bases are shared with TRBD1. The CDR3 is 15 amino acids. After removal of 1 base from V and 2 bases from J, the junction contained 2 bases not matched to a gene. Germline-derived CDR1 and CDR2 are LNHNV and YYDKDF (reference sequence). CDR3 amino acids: CATSRGDRPYNEQFF. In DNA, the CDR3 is TGTGCCACCAGCAGAGGGGACAGACCCTACAATGAGCAGTTCTTC.